This TCR beta chain is from a study of blood T cell repertoires in COVID-19. Study information: Specimens from acute and convalescent COVID-19 originated in the United States, Italy and Spain. From T cells, B-cell-depleted T cells, or PBMCs came the material, which was cDNA or gDNA.

Trimming took off 2 bases at V and 4 bases at J, with 11 bases between the two ends. Per the germline V gene, CDR1 is MNHEY and CDR2 is SVGEGT. The CDR3 spans 15 residues. In the original workflow: Estimation of nucleated cell counts was performed using reference gene primer amplification. Measured with immunoSEQ multiplex PCR; TCRdb has only the in-frame clones, and not every one. V and J calls plus clone size are reproduced from that table; the DNA served to infer D and trimming. Here the sample spans 75,000 to 100,000 clones, more than 75% being singletons. The sequenced sample consisted of peripheral blood. The TCR was taken from a human donor with acute or convalescent COVID-19. The donor label of this sample is uncertain. V is TRBV6-2 or TRBV6-3 and J is TRBJ1-4, with unresolved D. This chain's CDR3 is CASSYESAGNEKLFF. Written as DNA, the CDR3 is TGTGCCAGCAGTTACGAGTCGGCGGGTAATGAAAAACTGTTTTTT.